This T cell receptor beta chain was retrieved from a study of T cells in localized non-small cell lung cancer. Only one count was recorded for this clone. Data came from immunoSEQ multiplex PCR; TCRdb stores just in-frame clones and leaves some out. The sample includes 41,000 or so clones, around nine tenths of them seen just once. Germline CDR1 is MNHNY and CDR2 is SVGAGI (reference sequence). Trimming took 4 bases from V and 3 from J, leaving 7 bases between them. The CDR3 has 12 amino acids. The input for sequencing was peripheral blood, taken before any cancer treatment. This sequence originates from an older female donor with stage I squamous cell lung carcinoma. The chain employs TRBV6-6 and TRBJ2-7; no definite D call. The CDR3 here is CASSLRDYEQYF. The CDR3, as DNA: TGTGCCAGCAGTTTAAGGGACTACGAGCAGTACTTC.